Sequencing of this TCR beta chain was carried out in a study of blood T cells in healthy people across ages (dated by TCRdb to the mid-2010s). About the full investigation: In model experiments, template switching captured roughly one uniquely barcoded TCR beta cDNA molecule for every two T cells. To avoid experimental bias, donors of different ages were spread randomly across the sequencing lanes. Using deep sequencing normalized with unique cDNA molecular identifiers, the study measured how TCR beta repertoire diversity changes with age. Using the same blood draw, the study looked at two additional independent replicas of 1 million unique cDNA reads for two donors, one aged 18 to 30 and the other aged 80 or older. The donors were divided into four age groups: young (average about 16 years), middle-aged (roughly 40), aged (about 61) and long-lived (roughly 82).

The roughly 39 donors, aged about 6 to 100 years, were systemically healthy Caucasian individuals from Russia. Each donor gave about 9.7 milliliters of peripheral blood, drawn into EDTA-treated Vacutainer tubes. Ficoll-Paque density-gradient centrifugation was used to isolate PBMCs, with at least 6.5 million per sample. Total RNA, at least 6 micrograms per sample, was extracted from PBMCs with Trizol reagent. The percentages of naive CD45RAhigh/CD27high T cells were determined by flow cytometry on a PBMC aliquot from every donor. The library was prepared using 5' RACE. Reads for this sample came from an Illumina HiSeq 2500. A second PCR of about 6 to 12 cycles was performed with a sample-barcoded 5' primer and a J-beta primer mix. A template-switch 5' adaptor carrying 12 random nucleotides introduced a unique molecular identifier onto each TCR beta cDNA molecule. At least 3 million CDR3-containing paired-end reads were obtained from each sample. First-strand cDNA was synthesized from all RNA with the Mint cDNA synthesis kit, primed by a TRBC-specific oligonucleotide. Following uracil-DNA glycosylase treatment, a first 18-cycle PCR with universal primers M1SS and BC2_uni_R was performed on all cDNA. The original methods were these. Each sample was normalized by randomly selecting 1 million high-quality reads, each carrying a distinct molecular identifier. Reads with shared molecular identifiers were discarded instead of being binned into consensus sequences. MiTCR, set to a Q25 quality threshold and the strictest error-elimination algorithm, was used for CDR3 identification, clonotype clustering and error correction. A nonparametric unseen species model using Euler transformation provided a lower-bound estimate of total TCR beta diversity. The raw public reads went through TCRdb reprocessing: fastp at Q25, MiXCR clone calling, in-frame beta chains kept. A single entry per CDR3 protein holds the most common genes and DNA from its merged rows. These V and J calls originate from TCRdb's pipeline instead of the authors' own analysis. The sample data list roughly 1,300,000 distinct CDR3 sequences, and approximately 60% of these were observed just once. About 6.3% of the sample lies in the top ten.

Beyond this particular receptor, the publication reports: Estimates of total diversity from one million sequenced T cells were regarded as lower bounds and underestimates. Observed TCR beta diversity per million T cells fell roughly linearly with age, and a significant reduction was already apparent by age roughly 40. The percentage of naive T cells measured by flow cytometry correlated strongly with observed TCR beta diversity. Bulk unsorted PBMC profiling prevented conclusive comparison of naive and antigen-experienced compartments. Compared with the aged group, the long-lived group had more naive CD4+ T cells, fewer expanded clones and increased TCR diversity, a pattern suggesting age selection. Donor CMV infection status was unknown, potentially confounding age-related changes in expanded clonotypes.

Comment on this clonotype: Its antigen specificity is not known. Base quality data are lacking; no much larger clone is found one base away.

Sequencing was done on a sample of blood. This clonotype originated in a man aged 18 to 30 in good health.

In nucleotides, the sequence is TGTGCCAGCAGTTTATCGTACGGAGGTGGCTACACCTTC. The resulting protein is CASSLSYGGGYTF. This chain is built from TRBV27 and TRBJ1-2; the D gene assignment is ambiguous. V loses 0 bases, J loses 7 bases, and the germline ends lie 9 bases apart. The CDR3 has 13 amino acids, counting the end cysteine and phenylalanine. Left in the record is the CDR3 DNA by itself, 39 bases read in frame from the first base. CDR1 is given as MNHEY and CDR2 as SMNVEV, both from the germline V gene (reference sequence).